The 2 T cell receptor beta chains in this list originate from one sample, sequenced in a study of blood T cell repertoires in COVID-19 (dated by TCRdb to about 2020). Receptor amplification or capture employed the immunoSEQ multiplex PCR assay. Here the immuneACCESS table is served through TCRdb, limited to in-frame sequences with V and J called. Missing clones are a known gap in these copies; in checked studies unresolved V genes cover under half, and the rest lacks a known reason. The sample data list 250,000 to 400,000 clones, and 85% of these were observed just once. 1.9% of the sample rests with the top ten. The sequencing input was PBMCs or T cells enriched from blood (not recorded which). These receptors were collected from a woman under 40 who had been exposed to COVID-19.

The chain combines TRBV11-3 with TRBJ2-1; 11 bases are a match to TRBD1. This CDR3 is 16 amino acids long. V shed 3 bases, J shed 7 bases, and the junction held 8 bases outside the gene matches. The germline gives CDR1 SGHNT, CDR2 YENEEA. Written as DNA, the CDR3 is TGTGCCAGCAGCTTGGGGGGACAGGGGGTCGTTAATGAGCAGTTCTTC. Translated: CASSLGGQGVVNEQFF.

The genes are TRBV2 and TRBJ1-5; 7 bases map to TRBD1. Per germline, CDR1 SNHLY and CDR2 FYNNEI. The CDR3 sequence is 13 residues long. V lost 8 bases, J lost 4 bases, and 5 bases stayed unmatched. CDR3 in amino acids: CASQGTVNQPQHF. CDR3 in DNA: TGTGCCAGCCAAGGGACAGTTAATCAGCCCCAGCATTTT.